This T cell receptor beta chain was observed in a study of T-cell reconstitution after alpha-beta-depleted transplantation in children (dated by TCRdb to 2015 to 2016). Describing the broader study: T-cell immune reconstitution after TCRalphabeta/CD19-depleted allogeneic hematopoietic cell transplantation in children was quantitatively tracked in the study by means of TCR repertoire profiling.

Taken from the germline V gene (reference sequence), the CDR1 and CDR2 loops are DFQATT and SNEGSKA. The CDR3 contains 15 residues, cysteine and phenylalanine counted. The only DNA kept is the CDR3, 45 bases in frame from the first base. V is cut back by 0 bases and J by 7 bases, with 8 bases in the junction unmatched. This clonotype occurred many times. It has no known antigen specificity. Per-nucleotide qualities are absent, and no much larger clonotype sits a single base away. Library generation was performed with PCR. Sequencing used an Illumina HiSeq 2500. Molecular barcoding was employed in the preparation of TCR libraries, with unique molecular identifiers being used to normalize TCRbeta repertoire quantification. In TCRdb, the public reads were trimmed at Q25 with fastp and aligned with MiXCR, with productive beta chains retained. For every CDR3 protein sequence, its rows merge into one entry that carries the most common genes and DNA. For this sample the table gives hundreds of thousands of distinct CDR3 sequences, of which roughly 15% were detected only once. The ten largest clones represent about 1.1% of the sample.

The material sequenced was PBMCs from the stem cell graft donor, taken from the stem cell graft. The TCR was taken from a human donor who donated a stem cell graft to a child with acute myeloid leukemia. This sequence uses TRBV20-1 and TRBJ2-3, and 9 junctional nucleotides match TRBD2. The CDR3 region: CSARDSSGGRNTQYF. The DNA sequence is as follows: TGCAGTGCTAGAGATTCCAGCGGGGGGAGGAATACGCAGTATTTT.